This TCR beta chain stems from a study of long-term antiretroviral therapy in people with HIV. Looking at the study overall: Of all samples, the earliest predate the 2015 immediate-ART recommendation by about a decade.

Worth noting for this clone: Its antigen remains unknown.

With survey level as its setting, the immunoSEQ assay was v3.0. Each sample had sequencing targeting about 40,000-50,000 T-cell genomes. The protocol was immunoSEQ multiplex PCR, while the TCRdb copy is restricted to in-frame clones and leaves out a portion. Altogether nearly 50,000 clones are present, roughly four fifths being singletons, with the ten largest covering 2.5% to 3.5%. A minimum of one pre-ART and two post-ART PBMC samples existed for each donor. Findings of the study overall: Diversity went up after ART and still fell short of transplant donor controls.

This TCR came from a woman between 18 and 29 years old with HIV. This sample comprised unsorted PBMCs, obtained 0.8 years after starting antiretroviral therapy.

The CDR3 reads CASSSRTSGVNEQFF. The CDR3 nucleotides read TGTGCCAGCAGCTCCCGGACTAGCGGGGTTAATGAGCAGTTCTTC. The rearrangement joins TRBV7-3 to TRBJ2-1; 12 bases align to TRBD2. There are 15 residues in the CDR3. Germline CDR1 reads SGHTA; CDR2 reads FQGTGA. V was pared by 4 bases and J by 7 bases, with 5 bases of the junction left unmatched.